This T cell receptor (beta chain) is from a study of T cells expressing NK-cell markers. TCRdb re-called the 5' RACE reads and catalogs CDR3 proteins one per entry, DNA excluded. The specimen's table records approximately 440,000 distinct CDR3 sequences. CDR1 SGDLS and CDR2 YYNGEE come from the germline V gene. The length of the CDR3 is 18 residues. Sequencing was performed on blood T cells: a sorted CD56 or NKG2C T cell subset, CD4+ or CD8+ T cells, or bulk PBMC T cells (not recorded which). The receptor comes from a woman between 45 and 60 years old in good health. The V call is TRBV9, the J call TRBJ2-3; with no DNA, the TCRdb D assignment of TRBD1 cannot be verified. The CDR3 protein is CASSPALTRQTSTDTQYF.